What follows are 23 T cell receptor beta chains derived from one specimen sequenced in a study of molecular identifiers for immune sequencing clone quantification. From the PCR reads, TCRdb called clonotypes with MiXCR, one entry per CDR3 protein. The table records more than 250,000 distinct CDR3 sequences, about 21% of them present only once. Sequencing was carried out using naive CD8+ T cells from blood, with Jurkat cell RNA spiked in. Subset defined: FACS-sorted CD8+CD4-CCR7+CD45RA+ naive T cells. Receptors originate from a human donor in good health. Some libraries in this study had Jurkat cell RNA spiked in.

As regards this clonotype: This may be a read error: a much more frequent sequence differs by one nucleotide. This chain links TRBV7-9 with TRBJ2-7, with a weak D call TRBD1 (6 bases). CDR1 and CDR2 (germline): SEHNR, FQNEAQ (reference sequence). The CDR3 runs to 15 residues. CDR3 region: CASGLSQGQLSEQYF. CDR3 sequence (DNA): TGTGCCAGCGGCTTATCGCAGGGGCAGCTGTCCGAGCAGTACTTC.

There are many counts of this clonotype. The V and J genes are TRBV6-2 or TRBV6-3 and TRBJ2-6; D unresolved. With 1 base removed from V and 0 bases from J, the gap between germline ends came to 7 bases. CDR1 is MNHEY and CDR2 is SVGEGT in the germline V gene. The CDR3 is made up of 16 amino acids. The CDR3 reads CASSYLPASGANVLTF. The CDR3 bases are TGTGCCAGCAGTTACTTGCCTGCCTCTGGGGCCAACGTCCTGACTTTC.

This clonotype was observed many times. This chain links TRBV19 with TRBJ2-7; possible D gene TRBD1, 5 bases. V lost 9 bases and J lost 0, with 12 bases in between. This CDR3 region has 13 residues. Germline V CDR1 and CDR2: LNHDA, SQIVND (reference sequence). CDR3 DNA: TGTGCCAGCAGTTGGGGCAGCTCCTACGAGCAGTACTTC. Translated: CASSWGSSYEQYF.

This clonotype was recorded a few times. One end of the junction is discordant with germline, which a read error may explain. The chain links TRBV30 to TRBJ2-3, with TRBD2 identical over 15 bases. The CDR3 has 14 residues. Germline V gene data show CDR1 as GTSNPN and CDR2 as SVGIG (reference sequence). The CDR3 nucleotides read TGTGCTTGGACTAGCGGGGGGGCTTGGGATACGCAGTATTTT. Protein product: CAWTSGGAWDTQYF.

This clonotype was found a few times. The rearrangement links TRBV6-2 or TRBV6-3 to TRBJ2-5, with 7 bases aligning to TRBD1. The germline CDR1 and CDR2 sequences are MNHEY and SVGEGT. V gave up 5 bases and J gave up 1 base; unmatched junction bases: 10. The CDR3 is made up of 16 amino acids. This chain's CDR3 is CASSTSWDSSQETQYF. CDR3 nucleotide sequence: TGTGCCAGCAGTACCAGCTGGGACAGCTCCCAAGAGACCCAGTACTTC.

This clonotype was picked up a small number of times. The chain is built from TRBV7-9 and TRBJ2-3; 8 bases align to TRBD2. With V trimmed by 6 bases and J by 0 bases, 8 bases remained unmatched. Germline V CDR1 and CDR2: SEHNR, FQNEAQ (reference sequence). The CDR3 extends over 16 amino acids. CDR3 sequence: CASRGGSGISTDTQYF. DNA for the CDR3: TGTGCCAGCAGAGGGGGTAGCGGGATAAGCACAGATACGCAGTATTTT.

This clonotype was detected ten times or more. The chain joins TRBV6-5 to TRBJ2-3; 12 bases align to TRBD2. This CDR3 spans 15 amino acids. Germline CDR1 MNHEY, CDR2 SVGAGI. Trimming took 5 bases from V and 4 from J; bases not matched to a gene: 4. Here the CDR3 DNA reads TGTGCCAGCAGTCGACTAGCGGGGGCCCCAGATACGCAGTATTTT. Its translation is CASSRLAGAPDTQYF.

This clonotype was found a few times. The rearrangement uses TRBV30 and TRBJ1-2, with 8 positions matching TRBD1. The length of the CDR3 is 15 residues. Germline V gene lookup returns CDR1 GTSNPN and CDR2 SVGIG (reference sequence). The ends lost 0 bases at V and 4 bases at J; junction bases unmatched: 7. CDR3 residues: CAWSVYRGDAYGYTF. CDR3 sequence (DNA): TGTGCCTGGAGTGTTTACAGGGGGGACGCCTATGGCTACACCTTC.

This clonotype was counted ten times or more. CDR3 sequence reads: CASSSLWDLNTGELFF. As DNA, the CDR3 is TGTGCCAGCAGCTCTTTGTGGGATCTGAACACCGGGGAGCTGTTTTTT. The chain has TRBV7-9 and TRBJ2-2; D is unresolved. Germline lookup yields CDR1 SEHNR and CDR2 FQNEAQ (reference sequence). The CDR3 totals 16 residues. V shed 4 bases and J shed 1 base, with 13 bases lying between them.

Notes on this clonotype: One base away lies a much larger clone, so this may be a sequencing read error. The chain is built from TRBV4-3 and TRBJ2-5; D is perhaps TRBD1 (5 bases). Germline V gene data show CDR1 as LGHNA and CDR2 as YSLEER. The CDR3 extends over 15 amino acids. CDR3 coding DNA: TGCGCCAGCGGCCAAGCGTGGGGCTCGAGAGAGACCCAGTACTTC. Protein sequence: CASGQAWGSRETQYF.

This clonotype was observed a handful of times. This chain links TRBV6-6 with TRBJ2-3, with 8 bases lining up with TRBD2. Trimming removed 0 bases from V and 2 bases from J; junction bases left unmatched: 10. There are 18 residues in the CDR3. Germline V gene data show CDR1 as MNHNY and CDR2 as SVGAGI (reference sequence). CDR3 loop: CASSYSILRGGDTDTQYF. The CDR3 nucleotides are TGTGCCAGCAGTTACTCGATTCTACGGGGGGGAGACACAGATACGCAGTATTTT.

This clonotype was counted at least ten times. The chain uses TRBV2 and TRBJ2-5, with a weak D call TRBD1 (6 bases). V gave up 6 bases and J gave up 2 bases, with 10 bases separating them. The germline gives CDR1 SNHLY, CDR2 FYNNEI. The CDR3 covers 13 residues. The CDR3 reads CASRGTYQETQYF. CDR3 coding DNA: TGTGCCAGCAGAGGGACATATCAAGAGACCCAGTACTTC. Together with reference TRBV2 and TRBJ2-5, the CDR3 gives the full variable domain: EPEVTQTPSHQVTQMGQEVILRCVPISNHLYFYWYRQILGQKVEFLVSFYNNEISEKSEIFDDQFSVERPDGSNFTLKIRSTKLEDSAMYFCASRGTYQETQYFGPGTRLLVL.

This clonotype has only a few counts. CDR3 bases: TGTGCCAGTAGTATAGGGATGAGGCAGAGCACTGAAGCTTTCTTT. Translating it yields CASSIGMRQSTEAFF. V gene TRBV19 combines with J gene TRBJ1-1; D is unresolved. Per the germline V gene, CDR1 is LNHDA and CDR2 is SQIVND (reference sequence). Between the trimmed V and J ends, which lost 1 base and 4 bases, there was a span of 13 bases. The CDR3 has 15 residues.

This clonotype was found many times. The J gene is TRBJ1-1, the V gene TRBV7-9; perhaps TRBD1 as D (5 bases). This CDR3 has 15 amino acids. The germline gives CDR1 SEHNR, CDR2 FQNEAQ (reference sequence). The V end lost 5 bases, the J end lost 2 bases, and 15 bases lay between the germline ends. In DNA, the CDR3 is TGTGCCAGCAGCACAGTGGGGGGTGCTAACACTGAAGCTTTCTTT. Translated, it gives CASSTVGGANTEAFF.

As regards this clonotype: A read error may be the cause here, since a much bigger clone is one base away. The conserved phenylalanine or tryptophan is not found at the CDR3 terminus, so this likely reflects a read error. This chain links TRBV4-3 with TRBJ2-7; 7 bases are a match to TRBD1. This CDR3 has 15 residues. Germline assignment: CDR1 LGHNA and CDR2 YSLEER. The J segment lost 5 bases and the V segment lost 0 bases, leaving 7 bases of the junction unmatched. The CDR3 sequence: CASSQDRGRWNEQYL. Here the CDR3 DNA reads TGCGCCAGCAGCCAAGATAGGGGGCGTTGGAACGAGCAGTACCTC.

Comment on this clonotype: Germline and junction disagree at one end, which may indicate a read error. The chain joins TRBV7-9 to TRBJ2-7, with a possible D match to TRBD1 (6 bases). The CDR3 spans 15 residues. Looked up from germline, CDR1 is SEHNR and CDR2 is FQNEAQ (reference sequence). The CDR3 spells CASSSNRVRSYEQHF. In nucleotides, the CDR3 is TGTGCCAGCAGCTCTAACAGGGTTAGATCCTACGAGCAGCACTTC.

This clonotype has just a few counts. The chain carries TRBV12-3 or TRBV12-4 and TRBJ2-3, with TRBD1 matching over 7 bases. The V gene end was trimmed by 2 bases and the J gene end by 0 bases; junction bases not matched to a gene: 5. The CDR3 contains 16 residues. The CDR3, as DNA: TGTGCCAGCAGTTTATCTGTGACAGGGAGCACAGATACGCAGTATTTT. This gives the protein CASSLSVTGSTDTQYF.

Turning to this clonotype: With a much larger clone just one base away, this may be a read error. The chain uses TRBV19 and TRBJ2-6; D may match TRBD1 or TRBD2 (6 bases each). The length of the CDR3 is 16 residues. Germline CDR1 and CDR2: LNHDA and SQIVND (reference sequence). CDR3 residues: CASSITGIAGGNVLTF. The CDR3 DNA sequence: TGTGCCAGTAGTATAACAGGGATCGCCGGGGGCAACGTCCTGACTTTC.

With respect to this clonotype: Possible read error: a much larger clone is one base away. The DNA of the CDR3 is TGTACCAGCAGTGCGCCAGGGAATGGCGAAGAGACCCAGTACTTC. Encoded protein: CTSSAPGNGEETQYF. The rearrangement uses TRBV25-1 and TRBJ2-5, with D perhaps matching TRBD1 (5 bases). CDR3 length equals 15 residues. From germline, CDR1 is MGHDK and CDR2 SYGVNS.

At least ten counts were recorded for this clonotype. The J gene is TRBJ1-1, the V gene TRBV7-9; weak D call: TRBD1 (6 bases). Germline loops: CDR1 SEHNR, CDR2 FQNEAQ (reference sequence). The V end lost 1 base, the J end lost 6 bases, and 12 bases lay between the germline ends. The CDR3 totals 14 residues. In nucleotides, the CDR3 is TGTGCCAGCAGCTTAGTTCGGGGGCCCCCTGAAGCTTTCTTT. This sequence encodes CASSLVRGPPEAFF.

This clonotype was recorded a few times. The chain combines TRBV12-3 or TRBV12-4 with TRBJ1-2; D not certain. The CDR3 is 14 residues long. Trimming stripped 3 bases from V and 2 bases from J, with 10 bases between. The CDR3 region has the DNA TGTGCCAGCAGTTTCCCTGGGCTGAACTATGGCTACACCTTC. Translated: CASSFPGLNYGYTF.

This clonotype was observed many times. V is TRBV7-2 and J is TRBJ2-3; 9 nucleotides agree with TRBD2. CDR3 length: 16 amino acids. The V gene end was trimmed by 6 bases and the J gene end by 2 bases; junction bases not matched to a gene: 9. The germline CDR1 and CDR2 sequences are SGHTA and FQGNSA. The CDR3 region is CASSLGLAFVTDTQYF. The CDR3 DNA reads as TGTGCCAGCAGTCTGGGACTAGCCTTTGTCACAGATACGCAGTATTTT.

In this sample, this clonotype turned up many times. The chain joins TRBV7-6 to TRBJ1-1; D ambiguous. Germline V gene data show CDR1 as SGHVS and CDR2 as FNYEAQ. With 5 bases removed from V and 0 bases from J, the gap between germline ends came to 13 bases. CDR3 length equals 15 residues. CDR3 region: CASSPARVMNTEAFF. CDR3 coding DNA: TGTGCCAGCAGCCCGGCCCGCGTAATGAACACTGAAGCTTTCTTT.